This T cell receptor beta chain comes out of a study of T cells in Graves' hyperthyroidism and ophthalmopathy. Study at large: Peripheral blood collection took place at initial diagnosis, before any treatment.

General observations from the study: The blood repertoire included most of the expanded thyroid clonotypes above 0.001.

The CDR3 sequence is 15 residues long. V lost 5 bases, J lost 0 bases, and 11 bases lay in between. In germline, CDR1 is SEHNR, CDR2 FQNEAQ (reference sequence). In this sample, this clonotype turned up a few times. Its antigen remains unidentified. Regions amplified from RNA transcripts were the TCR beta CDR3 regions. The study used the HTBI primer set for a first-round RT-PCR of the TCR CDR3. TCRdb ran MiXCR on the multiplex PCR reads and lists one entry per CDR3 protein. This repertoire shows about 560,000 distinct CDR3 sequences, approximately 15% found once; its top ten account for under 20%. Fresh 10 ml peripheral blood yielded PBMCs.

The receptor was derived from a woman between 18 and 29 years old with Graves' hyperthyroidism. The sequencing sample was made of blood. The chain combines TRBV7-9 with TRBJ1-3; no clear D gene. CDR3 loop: CASSPDGSSGNTIYF. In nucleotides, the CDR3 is TGTGCCAGCAGCCCTGACGGAAGCTCTGGAAACACCATATATTTT.